This TCR beta chain was recovered during a study of cytomegalovirus exposure and HLA in healthy donors. Whole-study results and caveats: Analysis was carried out at a later point, and it linked a missense DCLRE1C variant to TCR beta V- and J-gene trimming. The classifier, whose performance was assessed in both the original and validation cohorts, reportedly diagnosed cytomegalovirus status with high specificity and sensitivity.

By frequency in the sample, this clone is medium-sized. What it binds is not known. The PCR employed 60 Vbeta primers together with 13 Jbeta primers. Here immunoSEQ multiplex PCR was the method, and the copy in TCRdb shows in-frame clones only, minus some. The top ten clones hold roughly 8.2% of a sample with roughly 110,000 clones, 73% of them seen once. Specimen: PBMCs. The clonotype was recovered from a man aged 25 to 40 in good health and CMV-seronegative.

The CDR3: CASSEGGLSQNEQFF. CDR3 sequence (DNA): TGTGCCAGCAGTGAGGGGGGACTGTCCCAGAATGAGCAGTTCTTC. The genes are TRBV6-1 and TRBJ2-1; D might be TRBD2 (6 bases). The V gene's germline CDR1 is MNHNS and CDR2 SASEGT. CDR3 length: 15 residues. V dropped 3 bases and J dropped 7 bases, with 16 bases sitting between them.